These T cell receptor beta chains were read from a single sample in a study of blood T cell repertoires in COVID-19. The method was immunoSEQ multiplex PCR; TCRdb's version includes in-frame clones alone and lacks a portion of them. The data hold 50,000 to 65,000 clones, with around 70% observed a single time. Input material: peripheral blood. The receptors derive from a woman between 70 and 85 years old with COVID-19, enrolled during active disease. CDR3s include the opening cysteine and the closing phenylalanine or tryptophan. D genes are given only for firm matches. Where a row states a size, it is once, few, many or the class of an expanded clone; other rows omit it.

j_call,v_call,d_call,clone_size,cdr3_length,cdr3_nt,cdr3_aa
TRBJ2-3,TRBV24-1,-,-,15,TGTGCCACCAGTGACAACAGGGCTAGCACAGATACGCAGTATTTT,CATSDNRASTDTQYF
TRBJ1-1,TRBV7-2,-,few,17,TGTGCCAGCAGCTTAGCCCGATCCCCAGGGTTGAACACTGAAGCTTTCTTT,CASSLARSPGLNTEAFF
TRBJ1-4,TRBV6-2/TRBV6-3,-,few,14,TGTGCCAGCAGCACCAGCCTACCGGAGGAAAAACTGTTTTTT,CASSTSLPEEKLFF
TRBJ2-5,TRBV5-1,-,few,13,TGCGCCAGCAGCTTGGACAGGTCAGGGACCCAGTACTTC,CASSLDRSGTQYF
TRBJ1-6,TRBV4-2,-,-,16,TGTGCCAGCAGCCAAGATGGGGGGGTGAGTAGTTCACCCCTCCACTTT,CASSQDGGVSSSPLHF
TRBJ2-7,TRBV28,TRBD1,few,14,TGTGCCAGCAGTGCCCCGGGACAGGGCTACGAGCAGTACTTC,CASSAPGQGYEQYF
TRBJ1-2,TRBV7-9,TRBD1,few,15,TGTGCCAGCAGCTTAGGACAGGGGAGAAACTATGGCTACACCTTC,CASSLGQGRNYGYTF
TRBJ2-3,TRBV3-1/TRBV3-2,-,-,14,TGTGCCAGCAGCCAAACCCAGAGCACAGATACGCAGTATTTT,CASSQTQSTDTQYF
TRBJ2-5,TRBV19,TRBD1,-,14,TGTGCCAGTAGTACTTGGACAGGGACAGAGACCCAGTACTTC,CASSTWTGTETQYF
TRBJ2-1,TRBV27,TRBD1,once,15,TGTGCCAGCAGTCCTTGGGACAGGTCGGACAATGAGCAGTTCTTC,CASSPWDRSDNEQFF
TRBJ2-2,TRBV6-2/TRBV6-3,TRBD2,-,16,TGTGCCAGCAGTCGAAGACTAGCGGGGAACACCGGGGAGCTGTTTTTT,CASSRRLAGNTGELFF
TRBJ2-5,TRBV4-1,-,few,14,TGCGCCAGCAGCCAAGTCGGTGGGCGAAAGACCCAGTACTTC,CASSQVGGRKTQYF
TRBJ2-3,TRBV10-3,-,-,14,TGTGCCACCTCTCCAGGCTTGCACACAGATACGCAGTATTTT,CATSPGLHTDTQYF
TRBJ2-7,TRBV5-1,TRBD1,-,16,TGCGCCAGCAGTCTCAGACAGGGCCAGACCTCCTACGAGCAGTACTTC,CASSLRQGQTSYEQYF
TRBJ1-3,TRBV28,TRBD1,-,14,TGTGCCAGCATCAGGGGGAATAGAGGAAACACCATATATTTT,CASIRGNRGNTIYF
TRBJ2-6,TRBV6-1,TRBD1,-,17,TGTGCCAGCAGTGGACAGGGGGCAGGATCTGGGGCCAACGTCCTGACTTTC,CASSGQGAGSGANVLTF
TRBJ1-5,TRBV7-9,TRBD1,-,17,TGTGCCAGCAGCTTAGCCGGGACAGGGGCATCCAATCAGCCCCAGCATTTT,CASSLAGTGASNQPQHF
TRBJ2-6,TRBV19,-,-,18,TGTGCCAGTAGTATTCGGTCTGGGCGAGACTCTGGGGCCAACGTCCTGACTTTC,CASSIRSGRDSGANVLTF
TRBJ1-2,TRBV19,-,many,13,TGTGCCAGTAGTGACGGGACATCGCATGGCTACACCTTC,CASSDGTSHGYTF
TRBJ2-1,TRBV5-4,TRBD2,-,17,TGTGCCAGCAGCTCATCTCCGGGACTAGCGTCTACTGGCGAGCAGTTCTTC,CASSSSPGLASTGEQFF
TRBJ1-2,TRBV4-2,TRBD1,few,13,TGTGCCAGCAGGCGGACAGGGGCCGATGGCTACACCTTC,CASRRTGADGYTF
TRBJ2-6,TRBV7-3,TRBD1,-,16,TGTGCCAGCAGCCCCGGCCCGGGGGACAGGGTAGGCGTCCTGACTTTC,CASSPGPGDRVGVLTF
TRBJ1-5,TRBV19,-,-,14,TGTGCCAGTAGTATAGACGGGGGTTATCAGCCCCAGCATTTT,CASSIDGGYQPQHF
TRBJ2-3,TRBV24-1,-,-,17,TGTGCCACCAGTGATGGGGCCTCGTCTTCCAGCACAGATACGCAGTATTTT,CATSDGASSSSTDTQYF
TRBJ1-2,TRBV6-1,-,-,14,TGTGCCAGCAGTGAATTTGAGGGTAACTATGGCTACACCTTC,CASSEFEGNYGYTF
TRBJ1-5,TRBV28,TRBD1,-,15,TGTGCCAGCAGTTCCGGGACAGGGGTTGGTCAGCCCCAGCATTTT,CASSSGTGVGQPQHF
TRBJ1-2,TRBV18,TRBD1,-,14,TGTGCCAGCTCCCTACAGGGGAGAGACTATGGCTACACCTTC,CASSLQGRDYGYTF
TRBJ1-5,TRBV2,TRBD1,-,15,TGTGCCAGCAGTCAAAAGACAGGGGACAATCAGCCCCAGCATTTT,CASSQKTGDNQPQHF
TRBJ2-3,TRBV11-2,TRBD2,-,19,TGTGCCAGCAGCTCCTATCTCGGGACTAGCGGGCGACGCACAGATACGCAGTATTTT,CASSSYLGTSGRRTDTQYF
TRBJ2-6,TRBV4-2,TRBD2,few,16,TGTGCCAGCAGCGCGGAAGCGGGAGGTGGGGCCAACGTCCTGACTTTC,CASSAEAGGGANVLTF
TRBJ1-1,TRBV29-1,-,-,12,TGCAGCGGCCATAAGGGGGACACTGAAGCTTTCTTT,CSGHKGDTEAFF
TRBJ1-2,TRBV4-2,-,-,12,TGTGCCAGCAGCCCGGGACTCGGTGGGTACACCTTC,CASSPGLGGYTF
TRBJ1-5,TRBV28,TRBD1,-,18,TGTGCCAGCAGGGAGCCCTGGGACAGGGTATTTCGCAATCAGCCCCAGCATTTT,CASREPWDRVFRNQPQHF
TRBJ1-4,TRBV4-2,-,few,15,TGTGCCAGCAGCCAAGATCTTAGCGGTTGGGGGAAACTGTTTTTT,CASSQDLSGWGKLFF
TRBJ1-6,TRBV18,-,few,15,TGTGCCAGCTCACCACAGCCAGGAGGAAATTCACCCCTCCACTTT,CASSPQPGGNSPLHF
TRBJ2-1,TRBV5-5,TRBD2,-,18,TGTGCCAGCAGCCCCGCGGGTAGCGGGGGGGCCTCCTACAATGAGCAGTTCTTC,CASSPAGSGGASYNEQFF
TRBJ1-2,TRBV29-1,TRBD1,few,14,TGCAGCGTTAGGCGGGGACAGGGGAACTATGGCTACACCTTC,CSVRRGQGNYGYTF
TRBJ2-1,TRBV7-9,TRBD2,-,16,TGTGCCAGCAGCTTATGGGGCGGGAGCTCCTACAATGAGCAGTTCTTC,CASSLWGGSSYNEQFF
TRBJ1-1,TRBV20-1,-,many,16,TGCAGTGCTAGTCCGTTTGTGTCCCGAGAGGACACTGAAGCTTTCTTT,CSASPFVSREDTEAFF
TRBJ1-2,TRBV25-1,-,-,12,TGTGCCAGCAGTGAAGGCCGATGGGGCTACACCTTC,CASSEGRWGYTF
TRBJ2-3,TRBV5-4,TRBD2,-,18,TGTGCCAGCAGCCCTAGACGGGCTAGCGGGAGGGGTACAGATACGCAGTATTTT,CASSPRRASGRGTDTQYF
TRBJ1-1,TRBV29-1,-,-,15,TGCAGCGTTGAAGCGCTCACTCGAATGAACACTGAAGCTTTCTTT,CSVEALTRMNTEAFF
TRBJ1-4,TRBV2,TRBD1,many,14,TGTGCCAGCATCCCTGACAGGGGTAATGAAAAACTGTTTTTT,CASIPDRGNEKLFF
TRBJ1-5,TRBV19,-,few,12,TGTGCCAGTAAGGAGAGCAATCAGCCCCAGCATTTT,CASKESNQPQHF
TRBJ2-5,TRBV10-3,TRBD2,-,16,TGTGCCATCAGTGGACGCGCTAGCGGGGGGGAAGAGACCCAGTACTTC,CAISGRASGGEETQYF
TRBJ2-1,TRBV11-3,-,-,11,TGTGCCAGCAGCTTTCATAATGAGCAGTTCTTC,CASSFHNEQFF
TRBJ1-2,TRBV19,-,-,13,TGTGCCAGTAGTACCCGGGATTTCTATGGCTACACCTTC,CASSTRDFYGYTF
TRBJ1-6,TRBV7-3,-,once,13,TGTGCCAGCAGCGTACAGGGCGGTTCACCCCTCCACTTT,CASSVQGGSPLHF
TRBJ2-1,TRBV12-3/TRBV12-4,TRBD1,-,13,TGTGCCAGCAGACAAGGGACAGGGCGTGAGCAGTTCTTC,CASRQGTGREQFF
TRBJ1-2,TRBV29-1,-,-,12,TGCAGCGTTGAAGATCAGGGGTATGGCTACACCTTC,CSVEDQGYGYTF
TRBJ2-1,TRBV11-1,-,-,15,TGTGCCAGCAGCTTAGGCAGGGTGATCCCCAATGAGCAGTTCTTC,CASSLGRVIPNEQFF
TRBJ2-5,TRBV3-1/TRBV3-2,-,-,12,TGTGCCAGCAGCCAAGGGAGGGAGACCCAGTACTTC,CASSQGRETQYF
TRBJ1-2,TRBV4-3,-,-,12,TGCGCCAGCAGCCAAGCGGGACTTGGCTACACCTTC,CASSQAGLGYTF
TRBJ1-1,TRBV5-1,-,-,14,TGCGCCAGCAGCTTGGATGGGGGCCGGATTGAAGCTTTCTTT,CASSLDGGRIEAFF